The source of this T cell receptor (beta chain) is a study of T-cell reconstitution after alpha-beta-depleted transplantation in children. The germline V and J ends were trimmed by 2 bases and 9 bases, with 8 bases remaining between them. This CDR3 is 11 amino acids long. Germline assignment: CDR1 SGHVS and CDR2 FQNEAQ. Notes on this clonotype: As yet, its antigen is unknown.

Unique molecular identifiers were used to barcode this TCRbeta library. TCRdb re-called the PCR reads with MiXCR, one entry per CDR3 protein. Altogether a few hundred thousand distinct CDR3 sequences are present, about 40% being singletons, with the ten largest covering about 30%. Whole-study findings and limits: Day-60 TCRbeta diversity that was high in some patients was derived from surviving recipient T cells and thymic progenitors. One year after transplant, T-cell counts and diversity came mostly from newly produced T cells. Several hundred graft clones that had expanded were reportedly the source of alpha-beta T cells about two months after transplant.

This chain joins TRBV7-8 and TRBJ2-7; possibly TRBD1 for D (5 bases). This sequence was found in a girl aged 2 to 9 with aplastic anemia, due to receive a stem cell transplant. The sample consisted of PBMCs, taken before TCRalphabeta/CD19-depleted stem cell transplant. The CDR3 here is CASSLSQGQYF. The CDR3 coding sequence is TGTGCCAGCAGCTTATCCCAGGGGCAGTACTTC.